This T cell receptor (beta chain) emerged from a study of technical replicates of blood from several donors. The germline CDR1 and CDR2 sequences are MGHRA and YSYEKL. CDR3 length: 13 amino acids. V was pared by 2 bases and J by 3 bases, with 0 bases of the junction left unmatched. Data came from immunoSEQ multiplex PCR; TCRdb stores just in-frame clones and leaves some out. This sample yields 55,000 to 75,000 clones, of which approximately 92% are seen a single time; more than 4% belongs to the top ten. The chain uses TRBV4-1 and TRBJ1-2; 7 nucleotides match TRBD1. The sample consisted of PBMCs. This TCR derives from a human donor in good health. Some clones in this sample may be carry-over from other donors' samples. The CDR3 nucleotides are TGCGCCAGCAGCCAAACAGGGGACTATGGCTACACCTTC. Translation gives CASSQTGDYGYTF.